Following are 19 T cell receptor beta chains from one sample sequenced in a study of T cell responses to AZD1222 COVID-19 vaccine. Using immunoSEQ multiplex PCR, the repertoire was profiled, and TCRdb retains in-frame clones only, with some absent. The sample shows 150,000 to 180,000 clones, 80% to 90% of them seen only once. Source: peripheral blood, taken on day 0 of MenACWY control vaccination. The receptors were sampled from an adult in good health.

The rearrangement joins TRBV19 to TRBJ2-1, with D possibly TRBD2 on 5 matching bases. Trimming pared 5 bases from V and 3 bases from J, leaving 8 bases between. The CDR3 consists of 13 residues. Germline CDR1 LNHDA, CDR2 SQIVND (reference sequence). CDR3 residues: CASSAGNYNEQFF. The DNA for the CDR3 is TGTGCCAGTAGTGCCGGGAACTACAATGAGCAGTTCTTC.

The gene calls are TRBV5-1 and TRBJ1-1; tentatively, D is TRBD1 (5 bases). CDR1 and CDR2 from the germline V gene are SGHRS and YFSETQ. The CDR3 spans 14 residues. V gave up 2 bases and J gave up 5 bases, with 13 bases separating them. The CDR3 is CASSFGGRETEAFF. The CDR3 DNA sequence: TGCGCCAGCAGCTTTGGAGGCAGGGAAACTGAAGCTTTCTTT.

DNA for the CDR3: TGTGCCAGCAGTTTGGGTCTGGGTAACGAGCAGTACGTC. Residues: CASSLGLGNEQYV. V is TRBV28 and J is TRBJ2-7; no firm D call. V was trimmed by 3 bases and J by 5 bases, leaving 11 bases between them. This CDR3 is 13 amino acids long. Germline assignment: CDR1 MDHEN and CDR2 SYDVKM.

CDR3 bases: TGTGCCAGTAGAGGGAGAGACTCCTATAATTCACCCCTCCACTTT. This translates into CASRGRDSYNSPLHF. This sequence joins TRBV19 and TRBJ1-6; D not resolved. Deletions cut 6 bases from V and 0 bases from J, with 9 bases between. CDR1 is LNHDA, CDR2 SQIVND, per germline (reference sequence). CDR3 length equals 15 residues.

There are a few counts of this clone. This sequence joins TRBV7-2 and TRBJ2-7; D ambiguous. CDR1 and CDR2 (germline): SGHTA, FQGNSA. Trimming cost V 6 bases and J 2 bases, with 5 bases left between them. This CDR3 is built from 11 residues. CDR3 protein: CASRAAYEQYF. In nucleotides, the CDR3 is TGTGCCAGCAGGGCGGCCTACGAGCAGTACTTC.

The CDR3 nucleotides read TGTGCCAGTAGTGAGAGCAGGGGACTGGGGTACTATGGCTACACCTTC. Translating gives CASSESRGLGYYGYTF. J is TRBJ1-2 and V is TRBV19; D perhaps matches TRBD1 (6 bases). V gave up 5 bases and J gave up 3 bases, with 19 bases separating them. The germline V gene encodes CDR1 LNHDA and CDR2 SQIVND (reference sequence). This CDR3 has 16 residues.

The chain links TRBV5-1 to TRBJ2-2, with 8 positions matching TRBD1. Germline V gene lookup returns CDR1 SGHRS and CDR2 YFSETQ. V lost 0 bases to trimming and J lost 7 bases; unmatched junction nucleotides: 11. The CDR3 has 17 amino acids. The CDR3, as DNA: TGCGCCAGCAGCTTGGTGGCAGGGGGCAATATTGTCGGGGAGCTGTTTTTT. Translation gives CASSLVAGGNIVGELFF. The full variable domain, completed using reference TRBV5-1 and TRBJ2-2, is KAGVTQTPRYLIKTRGQQVTLSCSPISGHRSVSWYQQTPGQGLQFLFEYFSETQRNKGNFPGRFSGRQFSNSRSEMNVSTLELGDSALYLCASSLVAGGNIVGELFFGEGSRLTVL.

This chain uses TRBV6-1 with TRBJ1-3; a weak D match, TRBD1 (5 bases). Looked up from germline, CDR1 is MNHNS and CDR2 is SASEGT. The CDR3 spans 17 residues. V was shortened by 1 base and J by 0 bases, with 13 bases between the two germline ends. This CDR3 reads CASSEERGSLSGNTIYF. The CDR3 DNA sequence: TGTGCCAGCAGTGAAGAGCGGGGGTCCCTCTCTGGAAACACCATATATTTT.

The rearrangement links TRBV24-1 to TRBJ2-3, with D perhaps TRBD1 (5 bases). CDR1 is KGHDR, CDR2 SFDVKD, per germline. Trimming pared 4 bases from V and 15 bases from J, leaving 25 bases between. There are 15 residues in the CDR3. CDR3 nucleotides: TGTGCCACCAGTGACCACCCTGGGGCCCGGAGCCAGGAATATTTT. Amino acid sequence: CATSDHPGARSQEYF.

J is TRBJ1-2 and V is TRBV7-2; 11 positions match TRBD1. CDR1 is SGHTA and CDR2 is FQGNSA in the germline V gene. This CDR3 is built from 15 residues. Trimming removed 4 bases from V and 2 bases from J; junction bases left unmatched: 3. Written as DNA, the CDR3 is TGTGCCAGCAGCTGGACAGGGGGCGGAAACTATGGCTACACCTTC. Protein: CASSWTGGGNYGYTF.

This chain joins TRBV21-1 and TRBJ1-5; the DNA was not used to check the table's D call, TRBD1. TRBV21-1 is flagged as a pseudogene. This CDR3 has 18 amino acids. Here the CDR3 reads CASSKDLSSGDSNQPQHF. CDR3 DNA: TGTGCCAGCAGCAAAGATCTTTCGTCAGGGGATAGCAATCAGCCCCAGCATTTT.

The CDR3 nucleotides read TGTGCCACCAGCAGAGCTCCAGCTAACTATGGCTACACCTTC. Encoded protein: CATSRAPANYGYTF. The chain is built from TRBV15 and TRBJ1-2; no reliable D call. Germline loops: CDR1 LNHNV, CDR2 YYDKDF (reference sequence). Trimming took 1 base from V and 0 from J, leaving 6 bases between them. The CDR3 runs to 14 residues. Full variable domain (rest looked up from reference TRBV15 and TRBJ1-2): DAMVIQNPRYQVTQFGKPVTLSCSQTLNHNVMYWYQQKSSQAPKLLFHYYDKDFNNEADTPDNFQSRRPNTSFCFLDIRSPGLGDTAMYLCATSRAPANYGYTFGSGTRLTVV.

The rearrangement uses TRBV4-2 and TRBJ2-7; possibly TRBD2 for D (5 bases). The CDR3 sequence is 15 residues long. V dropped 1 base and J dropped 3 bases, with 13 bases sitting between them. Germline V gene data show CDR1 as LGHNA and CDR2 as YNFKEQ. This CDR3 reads CASSQAPALGYEQYF. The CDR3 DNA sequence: TGTGCCAGCAGCCAAGCTCCAGCACTAGGCTACGAGCAGTACTTC.

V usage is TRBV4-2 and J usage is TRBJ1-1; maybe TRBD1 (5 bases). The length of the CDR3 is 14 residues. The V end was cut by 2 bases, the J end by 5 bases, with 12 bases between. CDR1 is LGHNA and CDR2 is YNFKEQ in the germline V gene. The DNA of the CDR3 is TGTGCCAGCAGCCAACTGAGGGGAGGGACTGAAGCTTTCTTT. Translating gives CASSQLRGGTEAFF.

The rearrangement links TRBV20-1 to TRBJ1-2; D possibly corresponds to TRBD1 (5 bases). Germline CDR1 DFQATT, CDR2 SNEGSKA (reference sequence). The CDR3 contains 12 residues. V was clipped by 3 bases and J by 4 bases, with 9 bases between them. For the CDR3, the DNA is TGCAGTGCTAGTTTGGGGACCTATGGCTACACCTTC. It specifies CSASLGTYGYTF.

The CDR3 DNA sequence: TGTGCCACCAGTGATACTCGGGACGGAGTAAATCAGCCCCAGCATTTT. This codes for CATSDTRDGVNQPQHF. The chain is built from TRBV24-1 and TRBJ1-5, with D possibly matching TRBD1 (5 bases). This CDR3 comprises 16 residues. Germline V gene lookup returns CDR1 KGHDR and CDR2 SFDVKD. Trimming left V 3 bases short and J 4 bases short, with 15 bases between.

CDR3 in DNA: TGTGCCTGGAGTCTAGGGACCGGGGGTGAAAAACTGTTTTTT. Translating gives CAWSLGTGGEKLFF. This chain uses TRBV30 with TRBJ1-4; D is possibly TRBD1 (5 bases). The CDR3 runs to 14 residues. The germline CDR1 and CDR2 sequences are GTSNPN and SVGIG (reference sequence). Trimming took off 2 bases at V and 7 bases at J, with 14 bases between the two ends.

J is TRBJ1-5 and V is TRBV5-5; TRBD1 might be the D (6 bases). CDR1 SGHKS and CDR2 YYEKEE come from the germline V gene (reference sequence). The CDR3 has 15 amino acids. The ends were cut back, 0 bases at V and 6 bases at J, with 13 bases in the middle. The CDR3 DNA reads TGTGCCAGCAGCTTGGTACTAGGGGGGGGTCAGCCCCAGCATTTT. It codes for CASSLVLGGGQPQHF.

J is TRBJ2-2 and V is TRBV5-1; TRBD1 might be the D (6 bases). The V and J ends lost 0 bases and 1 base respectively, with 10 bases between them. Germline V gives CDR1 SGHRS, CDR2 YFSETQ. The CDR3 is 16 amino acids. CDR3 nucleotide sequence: TGCGCCAGCAGCTTGGCCCGGGGACAGAACACCGGGGAGCTGTTTTTT. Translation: CASSLARGQNTGELFF.